Listed below are T cell receptor beta chains from one sample, sequenced in a study of type 1 regulatory T cells. What these receptors recognize is not known. TCRdb independently ran MiXCR on the reads; one entry per CDR3 protein. Of about 68,000 distinct CDR3 sequences in the sample, approximately 64% are singletons; the top ten hold 7% to 9.5%. Sequencing was performed on cultured T cells, either the whole culture or a sorted T cell fraction (not recorded which). Receptors originate from a human donor in good health. CDR3s include the opening cysteine and the closing phenylalanine or tryptophan. A D gene is named only where the DNA matches it firmly. Only part of the rows carry a size: once, few, many, or a class if the clone is expanded.

few	TRBV5-1	TRBJ2-5	NA	TGCGCCAGCAGCTTGCGCGGAACCCACCAAGAGACCCAGTACTTC	CASSLRGTHQETQYF
few	TRBV2	TRBJ2-3	NA	TGTGCCAGCAGTGCCGAGGGCACAGATACGCAGTATTTT	CASSAEGTDTQYF
few	TRBV9	TRBJ2-5	NA	TGTGCCAGCAGCGTAGCTCAAGGAGAGACCCAGTACTTC	CASSVAQGETQYF
few	TRBV20-1	TRBJ1-5	NA	TGCAGTGCTAGAGGGGCAGGGTTTAGAAATCAGCCCCAGCATTTT	CSARGAGFRNQPQHF
medium-sized	TRBV9	TRBJ1-1	NA	TGTGCCAGCAGCGTAGAGTGGCGGCGCACTGAAGCTTTCTTT	CASSVEWRRTEAFF
NA	TRBV6-5	TRBJ2-7	TRBD2	TGTGCCAGCAGTTACTCCGGGACTAGTTCCTACGAGCAGTACTTC	CASSYSGTSSYEQYF
NA	TRBV7-6	TRBJ2-1	NA	TGTGCCAGCAGCTCTATTTCGGGACTCTCCGGTGAGCAGTTCTTC	CASSSISGLSGEQFF
NA	TRBV29-1	TRBJ2-3	NA	TGCAGCGTGGAACAGACAGAAAGCACAGATACGCAGTATTTT	CSVEQTESTDTQYF
NA	TRBV5-1	TRBJ2-1	NA	TGCGCCAGCAGCTTTAGGGAGCCCTACAATGAGCAGTTCTTC	CASSFREPYNEQFF
few	TRBV5-1	TRBJ2-5	TRBD1	TGCGCCAGCAGCTTGCCCCATCCGGGACAGGGGAAGTATGAGACCCAGTACTTC	CASSLPHPGQGKYETQYF